The clone carrying this T cell receptor beta chain was detected a few times. The antigen is not known. MiXCR, applied by TCRdb to the PCR reads, yields one record per CDR3 protein. The sample holds roughly 30,000 distinct CDR3 sequences, 52% seen once. The data derive from a study of esophageal squamous cell carcinoma under preoperative chemotherapy. V was clipped by 4 bases and J by 7 bases, with 13 bases between them. The CDR3 loop spans 14 amino acids. Per germline, CDR1 LNHDA and CDR2 SQIVND (reference sequence). Study-level points and caveats: Paclitaxel-nedaplatin therapy caused immediate, substantial clonotype frequency changes.

This sample's time point: after preoperative PTX-NDP chemotherapy. Collection took place from a patient given preoperative chemotherapy. The TCR originated in a human donor with esophageal squamous cell carcinoma. The donor label of this sample is uncertain. The V and J genes are TRBV19 and TRBJ2-2, with D possibly matching TRBD1 (6 bases). The CDR3 DNA follows: TGTGCCAGTAGTACGTCCTACAGGGTCGGGGAGCTGTTTTTT. Protein sequence: CASSTSYRVGELFF.